This TCR beta chain is from a study of OX40 agonist ivuxolimab in advanced cancers. Study-wide findings and caveats: CD4+ and CD8+ T cells in blood underwent clonal expansion by week 6 at 0.1 to 3.0 mg/kg.

For this clone: Its antigen is currently unknown.

TCRdb's copy holds only in-frame clones and misses some; the assay was immunoSEQ multiplex PCR. The sample includes fewer than 15,000 clones, around two thirds seen only once; the top ten take roughly 36%. The CDR3 is 15 residues long. Germline V gene data show CDR1 as MNHEY and CDR2 as SVGAGI. Trimming took 5 bases from V and 5 from J, leaving 19 bases between them. The TCR comes from an adult with an advanced solid tumor such as melanoma, head and neck, liver or kidney cancer. This chain uses TRBV6-5 with TRBJ2-7; maybe TRBD1 (5 bases). The sample consisted of CD4+ or CD8+ T cells sorted from blood, taken in a trial of the OX40 agonist ivuxolimab. The CDR3 spells CASSPTLLGADEQYF. In DNA, the CDR3 is TGTGCCAGCAGTCCTACCCTACTTGGGGCGGACGAGCAGTACTTC.